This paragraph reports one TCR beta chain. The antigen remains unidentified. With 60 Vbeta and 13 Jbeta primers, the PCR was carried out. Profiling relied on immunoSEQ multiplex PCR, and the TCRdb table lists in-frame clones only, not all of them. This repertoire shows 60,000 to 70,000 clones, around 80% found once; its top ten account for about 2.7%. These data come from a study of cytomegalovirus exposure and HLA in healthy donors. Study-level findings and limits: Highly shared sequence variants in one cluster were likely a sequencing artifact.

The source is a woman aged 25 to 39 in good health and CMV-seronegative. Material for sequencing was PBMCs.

DNA of the CDR3: TGCAGCGTTGAAGTCTTCAGGGGGAGCCAAGAGACCCAGTACTTC. Its protein is CSVEVFRGSQETQYF. V usage is TRBV29-1 and J usage is TRBJ2-5, with 7 bases identical to TRBD1. This CDR3 has 15 residues. After removal of 1 base from V and 1 base from J, the junction contained 6 bases not matched to a gene. Germline CDR1 reads SQVTM; CDR2 reads ANQGSEA.